These T cell receptor beta chains were read from a single sample in a study of neurological immune-mediated disorders. TCRdb processed the 5' RACE reads anew with MiXCR; each CDR3 protein has one entry. Here the sample spans roughly 76,000 distinct CDR3 sequences, about 3% being singletons. Sequencing was performed on PBMCs. Receptor source: a woman aged 50 to 60 with multiple sclerosis. The CDR3 runs from the conserved cysteine through the conserved F or W. The order of the fields is J gene, clone size, CDR3 length, V gene, CDR3 protein. Sizes are listed as once, few, many, or a class for an expanded clone.

TRBJ1-4 | many | 12 | TRBV20-1 | CSATQPDEKLFF
TRBJ2-2 | many | 13 | TRBV5-1 | CASSQYKAGELFF
TRBJ2-1 | many | 12 | TRBV27 | CASSLGLGSQFF
TRBJ2-6 | many | 13 | TRBV5-1 | CASSGSGANVLTF
TRBJ1-1 | many | 13 | TRBV7-9 | CASSLGLGTEAFF
TRBJ2-1 | many | 14 | TRBV20-1 | CSARWGGRKNEQFF
TRBJ2-1 | many | 16 | TRBV28 | CASSLEGTPPSNEQFF
TRBJ1-1 | many | 14 | TRBV12-3/TRBV12-4 | CASTQGGAWTEAFF
TRBJ1-2 | many | 14 | TRBV6-5 | CASSSTGVNYGYTF
TRBJ1-6 | many | 15 | TRBV7-8 | CASSFRGFYNSPLHF